Listed below are T cell receptor beta chains from one sample, sequenced in a study of T cell changes during pregnancy in multiple sclerosis. The repertoire was sequenced with immunoSEQ multiplex PCR; TCRdb's copy has only in-frame clones and lacks some. Here the sample spans about 100,000 clones, approximately 94% being singletons. The input for sequencing was peripheral blood, taken after pregnancy. These TCRs come from a female donor with multiple sclerosis, enrolled in a pregnancy study. CDR3s include the opening cysteine and the closing phenylalanine or tryptophan. The D gene is left open where the match is weak. Rows give clone size only sometimes, using once, few, many, or a class for an expanded clone.

d_call: TRBD2
j_call: TRBJ2-1
clone_size: .
v_call: TRBV19
cdr3_nt: TGTGCCAGTAGTAGCGGGAGGGCGGGGAATGAGCAGTTCTTC
cdr3_aa: CASSSGRAGNEQFF

d_call: .
j_call: TRBJ2-7
clone_size: .
v_call: TRBV7-9
cdr3_nt: TGTGCCAGCAGCTCCCTTGGGACTGTCTACGAGCAGTACTTC
cdr3_aa: CASSSLGTVYEQYF

d_call: TRBD1
j_call: TRBJ2-7
clone_size: .
v_call: TRBV6-5
cdr3_nt: TGTGCCAGCAGGTCGAACAGGGGAACCTACGAGCAGTACTTC
cdr3_aa: CASRSNRGTYEQYF

d_call: TRBD2
j_call: TRBJ2-5
clone_size: .
v_call: TRBV5-1
cdr3_nt: TGCGCCAGCAGCTCTAGCGGGAGGGCCGGGTTGGAGACCCAGTACTTC
cdr3_aa: CASSSSGRAGLETQYF

d_call: .
j_call: TRBJ2-7
clone_size: .
v_call: TRBV6-5
cdr3_nt: TGTGCCAGCAGTTACCGGGACAACTCCTACGAGCAGTACTTC
cdr3_aa: CASSYRDNSYEQYF

d_call: TRBD1
j_call: TRBJ1-5
clone_size: once
v_call: TRBV2
cdr3_nt: TGTGCCAGCAGAGGCGGACAGGGGGGCAATCAGCCCCAGCATTTT
cdr3_aa: CASRGGQGGNQPQHF

d_call: TRBD2
j_call: TRBJ2-1
clone_size: .
v_call: TRBV15
cdr3_nt: TGTGCCACCAGCAGAGATGGCGGGGGGGAGCAGTTCTTC
cdr3_aa: CATSRDGGGEQFF

d_call: .
j_call: TRBJ2-3
clone_size: .
v_call: TRBV10-3
cdr3_nt: TGTGCCATCAGTGGGGGGCTAGGTAGCACAGATACGCAGTATTTT
cdr3_aa: CAISGGLGSTDTQYF

d_call: .
j_call: TRBJ1-5
clone_size: .
v_call: TRBV4-2
cdr3_nt: TGTGCCAGCAGCCAAGTTGGGTTGCAGGAGGGCCAGCATTTT
cdr3_aa: CASSQVGLQEGQHF

d_call: .
j_call: TRBJ1-5
clone_size: once
v_call: TRBV5-8
cdr3_nt: TGTGCCAGCAGCTTGTTAGGACAGTCTTGGGCCCAGCATTTT
cdr3_aa: CASSLLGQSWAQHF

d_call: .
j_call: TRBJ2-7
clone_size: .
v_call: TRBV5-4
cdr3_nt: TGTGCCAGCAGCTTGGGACAGAACTACGAGCAGTACTTC
cdr3_aa: CASSLGQNYEQYF

d_call: TRBD1
j_call: TRBJ1-1
clone_size: .
v_call: TRBV28
cdr3_nt: TGTGCCAGCAGTTCTGGGACAGGAGGCACTGAAGCTTTCTTT
cdr3_aa: CASSSGTGGTEAFF

d_call: .
j_call: TRBJ2-1
clone_size: .
v_call: TRBV6-5
cdr3_nt: TGTGCCAGCAACCCCACGGGGGAGGTCTACAATGAGCAGTTCTTC
cdr3_aa: CASNPTGEVYNEQFF

d_call: .
j_call: TRBJ1-3
clone_size: .
v_call: TRBV6-5
cdr3_nt: TGTGCCAGCAGTTACTCGGGAGCATCTGGAAACACCATATATTTT
cdr3_aa: CASSYSGASGNTIYF

d_call: .
j_call: TRBJ2-3
clone_size: .
v_call: TRBV5-1
cdr3_nt: TGCGCCAGCAGCTTGCGATATAGAGCAGATACGCAGTATTTT
cdr3_aa: CASSLRYRADTQYF

d_call: TRBD1
j_call: TRBJ1-5
clone_size: few
v_call: TRBV7-8
cdr3_nt: TGTGCCAGCAGCTTACTCTCCCCTGGCAGGGGGCATCAGCCCCAGCATTTT
cdr3_aa: CASSLLSPGRGHQPQHF

d_call: TRBD2
j_call: TRBJ2-7
clone_size: many
v_call: TRBV27
cdr3_nt: TGTGCCAGCAGTTTACGAGCGGGAGGGAATAACGAGCAGTACTTC
cdr3_aa: CASSLRAGGNNEQYF

d_call: .
j_call: TRBJ1-1
clone_size: .
v_call: TRBV27
cdr3_nt: TGTGCCAGCAGTTTGGTCGAGGGCACTGAAGCTTTCTTT
cdr3_aa: CASSLVEGTEAFF

d_call: .
j_call: TRBJ2-7
clone_size: .
v_call: TRBV19
cdr3_nt: TGTGCCAGTAGTATAGTTCACTCGGACGAGCAGTACTTC
cdr3_aa: CASSIVHSDEQYF

d_call: .
j_call: TRBJ2-1
clone_size: .
v_call: TRBV7-2
cdr3_nt: TGTGCCAGCAGCTTTTCCGGGTCCCGGCAGTTCTTC
cdr3_aa: CASSFSGSRQFF